The T cell receptor (beta chain) described here comes from a study of follicular helper T cells after annual influenza vaccination. Method: immunoSEQ multiplex PCR; TCRdb's copy keeps in-frame clones and lacks some. The sample shows over 14,000 clones, 84% of them seen only once. Stated time point: 2014-2015 season, pre-vaccination. The germline gives CDR1 MGHRA, CDR2 YSYEKL. The CDR3 covers 17 residues. V trimming: 1 base; J trimming: 8 bases; junction bases outside the gene matches: 12. The sequence was obtained from an adult who received the influenza vaccine. The V call is TRBV4-1, the J call TRBJ2-1; 9 positions match TRBD2. The material was CXCR5- memory CD4+ T cells sorted from blood, obtained on the day of influenza vaccination. The CDR3 here is CASSQGGGGGAMDEQFF. The DNA of the CDR3 is TGCGCCAGCAGCCAAGGCGGTGGCGGGGGGGCTATGGATGAGCAGTTCTTC.